This T cell receptor (beta chain) was sequenced during a study of tumor-infiltrating lymphocytes in primary liver carcinoma. Overall study context: Subjects consisted of male and female patients aged 30 to 69 years. Sample yields of productive TCRbeta reads, ranging from roughly 3.5 to 7.13 million, were similar across tissue types.

With around 500 ng total RNA as template and a constant-region primer, TCR beta cDNA was made. Slightly modified ARM-PCR with three nested multiplex PCR rounds yielded TCR beta libraries. TRBV1-TRBV30 forward primers paired with a C-beta reverse primer were used in the first two PCR rounds, which ran roughly 9 cycles each. One entry per CDR3 protein results from TCRdb running MiXCR on the multiplex PCR reads. The sample includes just over 300,000 distinct CDR3 sequences, about 50% of them seen just once. Notes on the study in general: Tumor samples exhibited a significantly greater top-250-clone fraction than blood samples (p = 0.039).

This CDR3 comprises 14 residues. V was pared by 4 bases and J by 10 bases, with 6 bases of the junction left unmatched. The germline V gene has CDR1 SGHRS and CDR2 YFSETQ. Extraction also yielded germline DNA, while blood RNA was obtained from unsorted whole blood. Treatment-naive at the time, the patients had chronic HBV infection. As for this clonotype: Its cognate antigen is unknown.

This receptor was identified in a woman aged 25 to 45 with primary liver carcinoma and hepatitis B virus infection. The gene calls are TRBV5-1 and TRBJ1-6; 9 bases agree with TRBD1. The sequenced sample consisted of peripheral blood. CDR3: CASSEGQGGSPLHF. The CDR3 nucleotides read TGCGCCAGCAGCGAGGGACAGGGTGGGTCACCCCTCCACTTT.